The 5 T cell receptor beta chains presented below share a single source sample, sequenced in a study of naive and memory T cell subsets. Study-wide points: Especially in CD8 cells, naive repertoires contained a few larger clonotypes, possibly CD45RA-re-expressing memory cells.

The beta constant-region primer was an equimolar mix of two oligonucleotides covering TRBC1 and TRBC2. Four rounds of PCR amplified the ligated cDNA using nested alpha and beta constant-region primers plus SP2. Each CDR3 protein is one row after TCRdb ran MiXCR on the UMI-ligation and nested PCR reads. The table lists under 150,000 distinct CDR3 sequences, more than 15% of them singletons. Their specific antigens are unknown. The sequencing sample was made of naive CD8+ T cells from blood. The receptors shown here come from a human donor in good health.

This clonotype was counted between two and nine times. The genes are TRBV7-9 and TRBJ1-1; 7 nucleotides align to TRBD1. The ends lost 4 bases at V and 6 bases at J; junction bases unmatched: 11. CDR3 length: 15 amino acids. Germline V gene data show CDR1 as SEHNR and CDR2 as FQNEAQ (reference sequence). Here the CDR3 DNA reads TGTGCCAGCAGCTCCGCGGGACAGAAAAGGGCTGAAGCTTTCTTT. Amino acids: CASSSAGQKRAEAFF. Full variable domain (remainder filled in from reference TRBV7-9 and TRBJ1-1): DTGVSQNPRHKITKRGQNVTFRCDPISEHNRLYWYRQTLGQGPEFLTYFQNEAQLEKSRLLSDRFSAERPKGSFSTLEIQRTEQGDSAMYLCASSSAGQKRAEAFFGQGTRLTVV.

This clonotype was counted only a few times. The chain has TRBV29-1 and TRBJ2-4; a possible D gene is TRBD1 (6 bases). V shed 6 bases and J shed 6 bases, with 12 bases lying between them. Germline assignment: CDR1 SQVTM and CDR2 ANQGSEA. CDR3 length: 12 residues. The CDR3 nucleotides are TGCAGCGTGCAAGTACAGGGAAACATTCAGTACTTC. Its translation is CSVQVQGNIQYF.

V is TRBV29-1 and J is TRBJ2-1; 11 bases agree with TRBD2. Germline CDR1 is SQVTM and CDR2 is ANQGSEA. This CDR3 contains 14 residues. J was trimmed by 7 bases and V by 3 bases; bases with no gene match: 5. The CDR3 DNA reads TGCAGCGTTGATTTCGCTAGCGGGAGGAATGAGCAGTTCTTC. The encoded protein is CSVDFASGRNEQFF.

This clonotype showed up just a few times. The rearrangement uses TRBV4-3 and TRBJ2-7; 9 bases fit TRBD1. Germline lookup yields CDR1 LGHNA and CDR2 YSLEER. The CDR3 has 18 amino acids. V shed 0 bases and J 4 bases; nucleotides not matched to a gene: 13. For the CDR3, the DNA is TGCGCCAGCAGCCAAGATTTCGGTTGGAAACAGGGGGCTTACGAGCAGTACTTC. Amino acids: CASSQDFGWKQGAYEQYF.

Only a few counts were recorded for this clonotype. The V call is TRBV16, the J call TRBJ2-7; D is possibly TRBD1 or TRBD2 (5 bases each). The CDR3 runs 15 residues. V was trimmed by 3 bases and J by 5 bases, leaving 17 bases between them. Germline V lookup: CDR1 KGHSY, CDR2 FQNENV. For the CDR3, the DNA is TGTGCCAGCAGCCACCTGGGACGGCTTTGGGACGAGCAGTACTTC. Protein sequence: CASSHLGRLWDEQYF.